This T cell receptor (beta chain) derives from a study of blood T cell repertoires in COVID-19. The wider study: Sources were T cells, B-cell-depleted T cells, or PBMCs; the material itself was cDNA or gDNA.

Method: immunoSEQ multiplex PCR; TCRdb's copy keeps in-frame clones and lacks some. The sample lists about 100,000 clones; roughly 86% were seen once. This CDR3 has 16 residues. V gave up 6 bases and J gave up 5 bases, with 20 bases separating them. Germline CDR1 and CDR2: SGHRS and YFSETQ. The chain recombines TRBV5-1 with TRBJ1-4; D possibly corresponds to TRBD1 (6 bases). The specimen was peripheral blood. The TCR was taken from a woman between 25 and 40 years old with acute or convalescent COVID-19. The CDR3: CASTAALTGENEKLFF. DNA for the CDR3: TGCGCCAGCACCGCCGCTTTGACAGGCGAAAATGAAAAACTGTTTTTT.